A single sample gave rise to the 32 T cell receptor beta chains below, sequenced in a study of Graves' ophthalmopathy and Graves' hyperthyroidism. RNA served as the template for amplifying TCR beta CDR3 regions. Second-round multiplex PCR came after a first-round RT-PCR that employed HTBI primers. TCRdb redid the calling of the multiplex PCR reads with MiXCR, one entry per CDR3 protein. In the table there are hundreds of thousands of distinct CDR3 sequences, 35% to 45% of which are singletons. The sequenced material came from peripheral blood. The receptors come from an adult man with Graves' ophthalmopathy.

This clonotype showed up many times. The chain has TRBV10-1 and TRBJ2-7, with D tentatively TRBD2 (5 bases). The germline CDR1 and CDR2 sequences are WNHNN and SYGVQD (reference sequence). The CDR3 totals 15 residues. Between the trimmed V and J ends, which lost 6 bases and 2 bases, there was a span of 17 bases. The CDR3 DNA is TGCGCCAGCAGCTTAGCCGGACTTCGGACCTACGAGCAGTACTTC. This codes for CASSLAGLRTYEQYF.

The CDR3 protein is CAISELGEEKLFF. The DNA of the CDR3 is TGTGCCATCAGTGAGTTGGGGGAGGAAAAACTGTTTTTT. This sequence joins TRBV10-3 and TRBJ1-4; tentative D call: TRBD1 (5 bases). Trimming pared 1 base from V and 8 bases from J, leaving 8 bases between. CDR1 and CDR2 from the germline V gene are ENHRY and SYGVKD. The CDR3 runs to 13 residues.

This clonotype was picked up many times. J is TRBJ2-7 and V is TRBV7-2; 11 bases are shared with TRBD2. Per germline, CDR1 SGHTA and CDR2 FQGNSA. V was pared by 5 bases and J by 4 bases, with 4 bases of the junction left unmatched. The CDR3 is 14 residues long. CDR3 sequence reads: CASSIGTSGYEQYF. CDR3 nucleotides: TGTGCCAGCAGCATCGGGACTAGCGGTTACGAGCAGTACTTC.

This clonotype was seen ten or more times. CDR3 in DNA: TGTGCCACGACAACAGGGGAGGGCCGTCGGAACACTGAAGCTTTCTTT. Translating it yields CATTTGEGRRNTEAFF. The gene calls are TRBV19 and TRBJ1-1; TRBD1 agrees at 7 bases. J gave up 1 base and V 10 bases, and 15 bases lay outside the gene matches. CDR3 length: 16 amino acids. Per the germline V gene, CDR1 is LNHDA and CDR2 is SQIVND (reference sequence).

Details on this clonotype: The junction does not match germline at one end; this may be a read error. J is TRBJ1-2 and V is TRBV27; 7 nucleotides match TRBD1. The CDR3 has 13 residues. Germline V gene lookup returns CDR1 MNHEY and CDR2 SMNVEV (reference sequence). Written as DNA, the CDR3 is TGTACCAGCAGTTTAGGGACAGACTATGGCTACACCTTC. It codes for CTSSLGTDYGYTF.

This clonotype has ten or more counts. In DNA form, the CDR3 reads TGTGCCAGCAGTGGCCCCCGGCGGGAGGTTGCGACCCAGTACTTC. This sequence encodes CASSGPRREVATQYF. The rearrangement links TRBV2 to TRBJ2-5, with 8 bases matching TRBD2. The V gene's germline CDR1 is SNHLY and CDR2 FYNNEI. Germline trimming cut 4 bases from V and 7 bases from J; bases unmatched to any gene: 11. This CDR3 spans 15 amino acids.

Worth noting for this clonotype: The junction shows a germline mismatch at one end, possibly a read error. CDR3 DNA sequence: TGCGCCGGCAGCCAAGAAGGGGGGAACGGGCAGCCCCAGCATTTT. This gives the protein CAGSQEGGNGQPQHF. The J gene is TRBJ1-5, the V gene TRBV4-3, with TRBD1 as a possible D gene (6 bases). Germline V gene lookup returns CDR1 LGHNA and CDR2 YSLEER. The CDR3 is 15 residues long.

This clonotype has a count of ten or more. The V call is TRBV12-3 or TRBV12-4, the J call TRBJ1-1; D gene uncertain. V shed 5 bases and J shed 11 bases, with 12 bases lying between them. This CDR3 region has 11 residues. The CDR3 sequence: CASSTGPSAFF. CDR3 coding DNA: TGTGCCAGCAGTACGGGTCCTTCGGCTTTCTTT.

Regarding this clonotype: The germline gene is not matched at one end of the junction; a read error may be the cause. The genes are TRBV24-1 and TRBJ2-7, with 7 bases identical to TRBD1. The germline V gene has CDR1 KGHDR and CDR2 SFDVKD. The CDR3 is 13 amino acids. CDR3 loop: CATSDQDRAKQHF. In nucleotides, the CDR3 is TGTGCCACCAGTGACCAAGACAGGGCCAAGCAGCACTTC.

V usage is TRBV29-1 and J usage is TRBJ2-7; 11 nucleotides align to TRBD1. CDR1 and CDR2 from the germline V gene are SQVTM and ANQGSEA. Germline trimming cut 6 bases from V and 3 bases from J; bases unmatched to any gene: 10. There are 15 residues in the CDR3. The CDR3 nucleotides read TGCAGCGTACTAGGGACAGGGGGACCTCACTACGAGCAGTACTTC. Protein: CSVLGTGGPHYEQYF.

The rearrangement links TRBV25-1 to TRBJ1-1; weak D call: TRBD1 (5 bases). V lost 4 bases and J 5 bases, leaving 17 bases between the germline ends. The CDR3 spans 15 residues. The germline gives CDR1 MGHDK, CDR2 SYGVNS. This CDR3 reads CASSARDQGETEAFF. CDR3 bases: TGTGCCAGCAGTGCTAGAGATCAGGGCGAGACTGAAGCTTTCTTT.

This clonotype has only a few counts. This chain uses TRBV30 with TRBJ2-5; D is ambiguous. Germline V gives CDR1 GTSNPN, CDR2 SVGIG (reference sequence). The V end was cut by 0 bases, the J end by 1 base, with 12 bases between. The CDR3 sequence is 15 residues long. CDR3 in amino acids: CAWSVRYSVQETQYF. The CDR3 DNA is TGTGCCTGGAGTGTACGATACAGCGTCCAAGAGACCCAGTACTTC.

The chain combines TRBV7-9 with TRBJ2-2; 7 bases line up with TRBD1. Germline CDR1 reads SEHNR; CDR2 reads FQNEAQ (reference sequence). The CDR3 sequence is 16 residues long. Trimming at V came to 4 bases and at J to 6 bases, leaving 11 bases not matched to a gene. The chain's CDR3 is CASSYERQGWPGELFF. The CDR3 DNA sequence: TGTGCCAGCAGCTACGAAAGACAGGGTTGGCCCGGGGAGCTGTTTTTT.

This clonotype occurred a few times. CDR3: CAIRQGKDGYTF. CDR3 nucleotides: TGTGCCATCAGACAGGGGAAGGATGGCTACACCTTC. This rearrangement joins TRBV10-3 to TRBJ1-2, with 7 bases identical to TRBD1. The junction had 4 bases not matched to a gene; V was cut back by 6 bases and J by 6 bases. Germline-derived CDR1 and CDR2 are ENHRY and SYGVKD. The CDR3 covers 12 residues.

On this clonotype: A much larger clone is a single base away; this may be a read error. V is TRBV7-9 and J is TRBJ1-2; D remains ambiguous. There are 12 residues in the CDR3. From germline, CDR1 is SEHNR and CDR2 FQNEAQ (reference sequence). The CDR3 nucleotides are TGTGCCAGCAGCTTTTCCGTCTATGGCCACACCTTC. It codes for CASSFSVYGHTF.

Points on this clonotype: A much larger clone differs from this one at a single base, so this may be a read error. The chain carries TRBV7-9 and TRBJ2-7; D is uncertain. V lost 5 bases and J 1 base, leaving 9 bases between the germline ends. The germline gives CDR1 SEHNR, CDR2 FQNEAQ (reference sequence). The CDR3 runs 13 residues. CDR3 protein: CASSAQLSYEQYF. In DNA form, the CDR3 reads TGTGCCAGCAGCGCGCAACTATCCTACGAGCAGTACTTC.

This clonotype was counted a few times. V is TRBV5-4 and J is TRBJ1-6, with D unresolved. The V gene's germline CDR1 is SGHNT and CDR2 YYREEE (reference sequence). V was cut by 0 bases and J by 5 bases, with 9 bases left in between. CDR3 length: 15 residues. The CDR3 region is CASSLVGRNNSPLHF. The DNA of the CDR3 is TGTGCCAGCAGCTTGGTTGGCAGGAATAATTCACCCCTCCACTTT.

V usage is TRBV2 and J usage is TRBJ2-7; D might be TRBD1 (5 bases). In germline, CDR1 is SNHLY, CDR2 FYNNEI. Trimming left V 2 bases short and J 3 bases short, with 11 bases between. This CDR3 comprises 14 residues. CDR3 protein: CASSERGFDYEQYF. The CDR3 DNA is TGTGCCAGCAGTGAAAGGGGATTTGACTACGAGCAGTACTTC.

The chain joins TRBV29-1 to TRBJ1-6; 11 bases fit TRBD1. Trimming cost V 4 bases and J 10 bases; bases outside gene matches: 0. The CDR3 consists of 12 residues. Looked up from germline, CDR1 is SQVTM and CDR2 is ANQGSEA. The CDR3 nucleotides are TGCAGCGTTGGGACAGGGGGCTCACCCCTCCACTTT. This codes for CSVGTGGSPLHF.

Details on this clonotype: Germline is not matched at one junction end, which may reflect a read error. This chain uses TRBV7-3 with TRBJ2-7; a weak D match, TRBD2 (5 bases). The CDR3 runs 14 residues. CDR1 is SGHTA and CDR2 is FQGTGA in the germline V gene. The CDR3 bases are TGTGCCAGCAGCCGACAAAGGGATGCCGGGGAGCTGTACTTC. Translated: CASSRQRDAGELYF.

This clonotype has only a few counts. The rearrangement joins TRBV6-2 or TRBV6-3 to TRBJ2-7; D possibly corresponds to TRBD1 (5 bases). Germline values: CDR1 MNHEY, CDR2 SVGEGT. This CDR3 is built from 15 residues. The V end was cut by 6 bases, the J end by 6 bases, with 21 bases between. DNA for the CDR3: TGTGCCAGCAGGATAAAGGGGCAGGTCTTTCGCGAGCAGTACTTC. It encodes CASRIKGQVFREQYF.

This clonotype was seen more than once but under ten times. V usage is TRBV6-6 and J usage is TRBJ2-7; 16 bases fit TRBD2. Per the germline V gene, CDR1 is MNHNY and CDR2 is SVGAGI (reference sequence). This CDR3 is 18 amino acids long. The V and J ends lost 8 bases and 5 bases, in that order; junction bases with no gene match: 15. The CDR3 is CASSPRGTSGGARNEQYF. The CDR3 DNA is TGTGCCAGCTCACCAAGAGGGACTAGCGGGGGGGCGAGGAACGAGCAGTACTTC.

The J gene is TRBJ2-5, the V gene TRBV10-3; a possible D gene is TRBD1 (6 bases). CDR3 length: 15 amino acids. V gave up 3 bases and J gave up 5 bases, with 16 bases separating them. CDR1 ENHRY and CDR2 SYGVKD come from the germline V gene. The CDR3 DNA is TGTGCCATCAGTGAAGGGCCAGGGGCTTGGGAGACCCAGTACTTC. Protein product: CAISEGPGAWETQYF.

This clonotype showed up just once. V is TRBV7-2 and J is TRBJ2-7; D remains ambiguous. With 3 bases removed from V and 2 bases from J, the gap between germline ends came to 11 bases. Germline assignment: CDR1 SGHTA and CDR2 FQGNSA. There are 14 residues in the CDR3. The DNA for the CDR3 is TGTGCCAGCAGCTTGGTGGGCTCCACCTACGAGCAGTACGTC. Translated, it gives CASSLVGSTYEQYV.

The chain combines TRBV15 with TRBJ1-2, with D possibly TRBD1 on 6 matching bases. This CDR3 region has 13 residues. CDR1 is LNHNV, CDR2 YYDKDF, per germline (reference sequence). The V end lost 2 bases, the J end lost 8 bases, and 12 bases lay between the germline ends. CDR3 sequence reads: CATSRFETGGYTF. Here the CDR3 DNA reads TGTGCCACCAGCAGATTCGAAACAGGGGGCTACACCTTC.

J is TRBJ2-5 and V is TRBV6-6, with D perhaps matching TRBD1 (7 bases). Trimming stripped 2 bases from V and 5 bases from J, with 15 bases between. This CDR3 is 15 amino acids long. Germline V lookup: CDR1 MNHNY, CDR2 SVGAGI (reference sequence). Here the CDR3 DNA reads TGTGCCAGCAGTTACCACCAGGGGGGCGCCGAGACCCAGTACTTC. Amino acid sequence: CASSYHQGGAETQYF.

This clonotype has more than one count but fewer than ten. The rearrangement links TRBV15 to TRBJ2-5, with 7 bases matching TRBD2. Germline values: CDR1 LNHNV, CDR2 YYDKDF (reference sequence). The CDR3 is made up of 13 amino acids. The V and J ends lost 11 bases and 1 base, in that order; junction bases with no gene match: 7. Written as DNA, the CDR3 is TGTGCCCACCTGGCGGGAGTCCAAGAGACCCAGTACTTC. Its translation: CAHLAGVQETQYF. The full variable domain, with the rest looked up from reference TRBV15 and TRBJ2-5, is DAMVIQNPRYQVTQFGKPVTLSCSQTLNHNVMYWYQQKSSQAPKLLFHYYDKDFNNEADTPDNFQSRRPNTSFCFLDIRSPGLGDTAMYLCAHLAGVQETQYFGPGTRLLVL.

This clonotype was recorded once. J is TRBJ2-7 and V is TRBV30, with D possibly TRBD2 on 6 matching bases. V was cut by 3 bases and J by 4 bases, with 10 bases left in between. The germline V gene encodes CDR1 GTSNPN and CDR2 SVGIG (reference sequence). The CDR3 has 12 residues. DNA of the CDR3: TGTGCCTGGAGCACGGGAGTATACGAGCAGTACTTC. Amino acid sequence: CAWSTGVYEQYF.

At least ten counts were recorded for this clonotype. This chain joins TRBV20-1 and TRBJ1-5, with D perhaps matching TRBD1 (6 bases). CDR1 and CDR2 from the germline V gene are DFQATT and SNEGSKA (reference sequence). This CDR3 is 13 amino acids long. Trimming shortened V by 1 base and J by 5 bases, and 9 bases separated the two germline ends. CDR3 amino acids: CSARGGRDQPQHF. In DNA, the CDR3 is TGCAGTGCTAGAGGGGGGCGGGATCAGCCCCAGCATTTT.

This clonotype appeared a few times. CDR3 sequence: CSATKGDLDEQYF. CDR3 in DNA: TGCAGTGCGACTAAGGGGGATTTAGACGAGCAGTACTTC. This chain connects TRBV20-1 to TRBJ2-7, with a tentative D call TRBD1 (6 bases). The germline CDR1 and CDR2 sequences are DFQATT and SNEGSKA (reference sequence). CDR3 length equals 13 residues. Trimming took off 6 bases at V and 5 bases at J, with 17 bases between the two ends.

The rearrangement links TRBV7-9 to TRBJ2-2; 8 bases match TRBD2. The germline V gene has CDR1 SEHNR and CDR2 FQNEAQ (reference sequence). Trimming at V came to 4 bases and at J to 7 bases, leaving 5 bases not matched to a gene. The CDR3 extends over 14 amino acids. The CDR3 protein is CASSSGGANGELFF. CDR3 nucleotide sequence: TGTGCCAGCAGCTCCGGGGGGGCTAACGGGGAGCTGTTTTTT.

The chain employs TRBV10-3 and TRBJ2-6; 10 bases are a match to TRBD2. The CDR3 loop spans 14 amino acids. From germline, CDR1 is ENHRY and CDR2 SYGVKD. Losses at the gene ends were 8 bases for V and 11 bases for J; bases not matched to a gene: 9. The CDR3 region is CAIATSGPSYVLTF. For the CDR3, the DNA is TGTGCCATCGCGACTAGCGGGCCCTCCTACGTCCTGACTTTC.